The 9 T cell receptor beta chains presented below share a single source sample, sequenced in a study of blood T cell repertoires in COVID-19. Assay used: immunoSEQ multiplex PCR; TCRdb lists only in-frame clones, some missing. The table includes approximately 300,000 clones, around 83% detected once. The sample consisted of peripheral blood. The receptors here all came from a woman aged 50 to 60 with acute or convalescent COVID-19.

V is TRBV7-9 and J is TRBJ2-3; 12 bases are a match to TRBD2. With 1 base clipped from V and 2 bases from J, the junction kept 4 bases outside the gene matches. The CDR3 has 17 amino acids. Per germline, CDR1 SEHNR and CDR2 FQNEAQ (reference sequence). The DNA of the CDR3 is TGTGCCAGCAGCTTAGAACTAGCGGGGGGTTACACAGATACGCAGTATTTT. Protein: CASSLELAGGYTDTQYF.

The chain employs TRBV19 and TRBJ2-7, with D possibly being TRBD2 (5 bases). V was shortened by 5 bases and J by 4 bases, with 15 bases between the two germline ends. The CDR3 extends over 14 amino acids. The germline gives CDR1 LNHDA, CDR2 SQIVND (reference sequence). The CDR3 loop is CASSPDLSRYEQYF. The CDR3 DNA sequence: TGTGCCAGTAGTCCGGACTTGTCGAGGTACGAGCAGTACTTC.

The CDR3 DNA follows: TGTGCCAGCAGCCCTTTAGCAAATTCAGATACGCAGTATTTT. It codes for CASSPLANSDTQYF. J is TRBJ2-3 and V is TRBV4-2; D gene uncertain. CDR1 is LGHNA, CDR2 YNFKEQ, per germline. V lost 4 bases and J lost 4, with 12 bases in between. CDR3 length equals 14 residues.

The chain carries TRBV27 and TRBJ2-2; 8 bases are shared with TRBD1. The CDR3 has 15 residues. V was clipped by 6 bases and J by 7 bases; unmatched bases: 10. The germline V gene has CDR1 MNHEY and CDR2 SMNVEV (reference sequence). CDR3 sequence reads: CASRTGTGIVGELFF. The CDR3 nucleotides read TGTGCCAGCAGGACCGGGACAGGAATTGTCGGGGAGCTGTTTTTT.

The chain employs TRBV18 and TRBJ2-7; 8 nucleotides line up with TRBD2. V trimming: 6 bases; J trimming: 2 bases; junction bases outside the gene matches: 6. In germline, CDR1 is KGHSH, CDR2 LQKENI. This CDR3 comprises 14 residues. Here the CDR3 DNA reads TGTGCCAGCTCCAATAGCGGGGTGACCTACGAGCAGTACTTC. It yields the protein CASSNSGVTYEQYF.

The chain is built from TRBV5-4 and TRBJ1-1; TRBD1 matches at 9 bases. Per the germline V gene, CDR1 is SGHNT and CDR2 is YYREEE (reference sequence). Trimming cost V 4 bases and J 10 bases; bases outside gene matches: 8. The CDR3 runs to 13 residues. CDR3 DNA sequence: TGTGCCAGCAGCCTTCAGGACAGGGGATCAGCTTTCTTT. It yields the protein CASSLQDRGSAFF.

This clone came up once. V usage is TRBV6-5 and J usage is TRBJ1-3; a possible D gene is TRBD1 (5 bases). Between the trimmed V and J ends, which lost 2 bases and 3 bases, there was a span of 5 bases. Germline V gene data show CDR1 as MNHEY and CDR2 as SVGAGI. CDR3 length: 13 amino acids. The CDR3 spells CASSYDSGNTIYF. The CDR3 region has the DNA TGTGCCAGCAGTTACGACAGTGGAAACACCATATATTTT.

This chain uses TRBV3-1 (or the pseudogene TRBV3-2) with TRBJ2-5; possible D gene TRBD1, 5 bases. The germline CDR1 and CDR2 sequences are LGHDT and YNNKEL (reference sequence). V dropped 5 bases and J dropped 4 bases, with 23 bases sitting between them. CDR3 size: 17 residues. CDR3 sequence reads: CASSADVPGFSGETQYF. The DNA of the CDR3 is TGTGCCAGCAGCGCAGATGTCCCAGGGTTTTCCGGAGAGACCCAGTACTTC.

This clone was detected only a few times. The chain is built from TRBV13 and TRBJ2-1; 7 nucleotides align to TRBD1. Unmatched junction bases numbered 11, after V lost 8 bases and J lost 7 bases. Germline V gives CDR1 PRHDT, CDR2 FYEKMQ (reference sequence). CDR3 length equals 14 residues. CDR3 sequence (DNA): TGTGCCAGCGGCAACAGGGGCACTAGGAATGAGCAGTTCTTC. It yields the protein CASGNRGTRNEQFF.